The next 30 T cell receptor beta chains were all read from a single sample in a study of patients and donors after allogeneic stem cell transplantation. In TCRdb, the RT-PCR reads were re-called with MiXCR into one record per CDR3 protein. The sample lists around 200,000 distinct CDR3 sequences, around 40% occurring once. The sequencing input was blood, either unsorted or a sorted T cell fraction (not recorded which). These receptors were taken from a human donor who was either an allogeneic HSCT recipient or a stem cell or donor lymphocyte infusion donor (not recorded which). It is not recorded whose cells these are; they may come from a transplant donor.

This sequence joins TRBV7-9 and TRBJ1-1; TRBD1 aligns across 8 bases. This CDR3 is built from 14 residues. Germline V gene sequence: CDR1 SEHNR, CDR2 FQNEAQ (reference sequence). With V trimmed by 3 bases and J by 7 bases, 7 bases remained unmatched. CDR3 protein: CASSFGQGFSEAFF. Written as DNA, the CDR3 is TGTGCCAGCAGCTTTGGACAGGGTTTCAGTGAAGCTTTCTTT.

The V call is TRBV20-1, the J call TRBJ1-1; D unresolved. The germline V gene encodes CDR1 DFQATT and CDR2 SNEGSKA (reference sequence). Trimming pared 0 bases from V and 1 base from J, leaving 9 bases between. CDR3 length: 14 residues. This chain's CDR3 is CSAREPRGNTEAFF. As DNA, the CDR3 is TGCAGTGCTAGAGAGCCTCGGGGGAACACTGAAGCTTTCTTT.

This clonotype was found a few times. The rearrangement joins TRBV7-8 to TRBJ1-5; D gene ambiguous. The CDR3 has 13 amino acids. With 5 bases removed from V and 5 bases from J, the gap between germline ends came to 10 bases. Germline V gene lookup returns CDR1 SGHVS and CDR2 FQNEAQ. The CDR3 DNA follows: TGTGCCAGCAGCCAAAGCCGAGATCAGCCCCAGCATTTT. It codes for CASSQSRDQPQHF.

DNA for the CDR3: TGCGCCAGCAGCCGCACCGCGACAGCGAACACCGGGGAGCTGTTTTTT. It codes for CASSRTATANTGELFF. The chain links TRBV5-1 to TRBJ2-2, with a possible D match to TRBD1 (5 bases). CDR3 size: 16 residues. The V end lost 4 bases, the J end lost 0 bases, and 13 bases lay between the germline ends. Germline values: CDR1 SGHRS, CDR2 YFSETQ.

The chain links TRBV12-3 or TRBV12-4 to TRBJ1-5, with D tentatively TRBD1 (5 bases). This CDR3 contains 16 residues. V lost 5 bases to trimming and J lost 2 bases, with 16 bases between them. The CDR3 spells CASSPKAGQGNQPQHF. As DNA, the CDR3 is TGTGCCAGCAGTCCCAAGGCGGGGCAAGGCAATCAGCCCCAGCATTTT.

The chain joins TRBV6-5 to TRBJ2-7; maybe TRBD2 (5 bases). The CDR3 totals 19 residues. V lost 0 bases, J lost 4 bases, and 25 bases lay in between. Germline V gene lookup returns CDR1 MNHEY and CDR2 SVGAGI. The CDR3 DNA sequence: TGTGCCAGCAGTTACTCGTTCGGAACGCGGGCAAGTTTTTCTTACGAGCAGTACTTC. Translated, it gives CASSYSFGTRASFSYEQYF.

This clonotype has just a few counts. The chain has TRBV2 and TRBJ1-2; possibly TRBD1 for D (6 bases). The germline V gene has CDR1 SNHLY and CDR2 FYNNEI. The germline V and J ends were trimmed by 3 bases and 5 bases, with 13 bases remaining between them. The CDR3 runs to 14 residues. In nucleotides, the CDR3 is TGTGCCAGCAGTGAGGGGCAGGGGAGGTATGGCTACACCTTC. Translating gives CASSEGQGRYGYTF.

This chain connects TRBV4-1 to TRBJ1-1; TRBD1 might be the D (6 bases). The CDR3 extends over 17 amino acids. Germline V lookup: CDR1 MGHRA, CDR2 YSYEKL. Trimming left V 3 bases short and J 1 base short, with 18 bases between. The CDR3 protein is CASSQRYTGQSNTEAFF. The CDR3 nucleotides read TGCGCCAGCAGCCAGAGATATACGGGACAATCGAACACTGAAGCTTTCTTT.

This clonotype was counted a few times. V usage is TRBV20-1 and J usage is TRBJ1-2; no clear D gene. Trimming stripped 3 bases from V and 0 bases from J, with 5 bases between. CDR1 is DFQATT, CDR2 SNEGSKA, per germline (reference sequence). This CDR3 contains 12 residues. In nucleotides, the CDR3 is TGCAGTGCTAGTAGGGCTAACTATGGCTACACCTTC. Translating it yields CSASRANYGYTF.

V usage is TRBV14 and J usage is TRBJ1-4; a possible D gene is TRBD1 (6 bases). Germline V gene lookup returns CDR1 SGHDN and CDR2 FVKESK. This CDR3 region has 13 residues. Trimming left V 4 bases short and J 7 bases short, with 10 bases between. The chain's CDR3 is CASSPRGGEKLFF. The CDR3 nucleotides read TGTGCCAGCAGCCCCCGAGGGGGTGAAAAACTGTTTTTT.

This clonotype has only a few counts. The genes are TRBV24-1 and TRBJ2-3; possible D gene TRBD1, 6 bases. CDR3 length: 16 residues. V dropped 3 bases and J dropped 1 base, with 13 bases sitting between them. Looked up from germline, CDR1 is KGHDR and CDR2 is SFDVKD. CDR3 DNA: TGTGCCACCAGTGATCACAGGGTAGTGGGCACAGATACGCAGTATTTT. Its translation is CATSDHRVVGTDTQYF.

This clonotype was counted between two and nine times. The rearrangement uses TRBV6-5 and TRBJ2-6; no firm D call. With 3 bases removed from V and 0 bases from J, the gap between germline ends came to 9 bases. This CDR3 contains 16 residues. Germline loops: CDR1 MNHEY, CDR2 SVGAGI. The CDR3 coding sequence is TGTGCCAGCAGTTATCTGCTAAGCTCTGGGGCCAACGTCCTGACTTTC. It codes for CASSYLLSSGANVLTF.

The CDR3 reads CASGRVAGNEQFF. The CDR3 bases are TGCGCCAGCGGCCGGGTAGCGGGAAATGAGCAGTTCTTC. The chain carries TRBV10-2 and TRBJ2-1; TRBD2 aligns across 8 bases. CDR1 and CDR2 (germline): WSHSY, SAAADI. This CDR3 comprises 13 residues. J gave up 7 bases and V 8 bases, and 7 bases lay outside the gene matches.

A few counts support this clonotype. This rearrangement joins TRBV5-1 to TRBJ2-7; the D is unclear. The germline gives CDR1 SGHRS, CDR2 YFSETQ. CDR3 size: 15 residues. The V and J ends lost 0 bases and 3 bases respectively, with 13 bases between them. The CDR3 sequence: CASSLGRPGHYEQYF. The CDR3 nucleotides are TGCGCCAGCAGCTTGGGCAGACCCGGGCACTACGAGCAGTACTTC.

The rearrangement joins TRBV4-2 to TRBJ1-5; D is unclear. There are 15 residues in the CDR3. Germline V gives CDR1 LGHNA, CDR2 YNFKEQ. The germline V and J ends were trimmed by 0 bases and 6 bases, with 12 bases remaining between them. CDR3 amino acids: CASSQDIRGGQPQHF. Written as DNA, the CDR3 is TGTGCCAGCAGCCAAGACATCAGAGGCGGTCAGCCCCAGCATTTT.

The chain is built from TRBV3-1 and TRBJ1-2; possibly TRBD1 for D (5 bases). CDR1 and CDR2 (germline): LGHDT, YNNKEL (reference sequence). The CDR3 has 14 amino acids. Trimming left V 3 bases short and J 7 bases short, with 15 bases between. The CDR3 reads CASSQVGTPAGYTF. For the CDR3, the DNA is TGTGCCAGCAGCCAGGTGGGGACCCCTGCTGGCTACACCTTC.

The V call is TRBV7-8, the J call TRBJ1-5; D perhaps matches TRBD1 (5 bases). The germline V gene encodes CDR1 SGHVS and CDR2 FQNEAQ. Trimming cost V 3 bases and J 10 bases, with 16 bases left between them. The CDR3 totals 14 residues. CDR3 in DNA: TGTGCCAGCAGCTTCCGGGATCAGGGTGGACCCCAGCATTTT. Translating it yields CASSFRDQGGPQHF.

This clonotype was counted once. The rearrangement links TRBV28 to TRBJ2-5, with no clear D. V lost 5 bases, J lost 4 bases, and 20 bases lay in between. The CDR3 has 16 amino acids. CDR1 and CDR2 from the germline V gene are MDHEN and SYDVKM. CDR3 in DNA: TGTGCCAGCAGTCTCCTGGGGTCGGCTGGGGTAGAGACCCAGTACTTC. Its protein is CASSLLGSAGVETQYF.

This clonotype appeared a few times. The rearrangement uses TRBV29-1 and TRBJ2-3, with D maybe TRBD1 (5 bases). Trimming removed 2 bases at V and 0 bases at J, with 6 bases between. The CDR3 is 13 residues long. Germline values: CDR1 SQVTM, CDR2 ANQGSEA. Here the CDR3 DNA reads TGCAGCGTTGAACGACAGAGCACAGATACGCAGTATTTT. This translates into CSVERQSTDTQYF.

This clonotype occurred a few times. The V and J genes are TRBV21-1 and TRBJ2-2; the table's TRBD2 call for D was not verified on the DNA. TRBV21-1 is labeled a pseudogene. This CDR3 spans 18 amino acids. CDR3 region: CASSKGLAGPWDTGELFF. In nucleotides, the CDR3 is TGTGCCAGCAGCAAGGGACTAGCGGGGCCCTGGGACACCGGGGAGCTGTTTTTT.

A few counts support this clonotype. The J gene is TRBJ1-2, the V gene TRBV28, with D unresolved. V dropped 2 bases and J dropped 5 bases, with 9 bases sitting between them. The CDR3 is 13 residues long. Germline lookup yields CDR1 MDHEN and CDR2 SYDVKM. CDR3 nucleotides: TGTGCCAGCAGTTTAAGGTACCGATATGGCTACACCTTC. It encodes CASSLRYRYGYTF.

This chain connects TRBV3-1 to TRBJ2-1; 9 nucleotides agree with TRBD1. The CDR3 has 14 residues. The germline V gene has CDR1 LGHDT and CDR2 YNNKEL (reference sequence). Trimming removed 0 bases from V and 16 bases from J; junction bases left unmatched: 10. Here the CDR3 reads CASSQDPGQGRVFF. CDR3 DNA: TGTGCCAGCAGCCAAGATCCAGGACAGGGGAGGGTCTTCTTC.

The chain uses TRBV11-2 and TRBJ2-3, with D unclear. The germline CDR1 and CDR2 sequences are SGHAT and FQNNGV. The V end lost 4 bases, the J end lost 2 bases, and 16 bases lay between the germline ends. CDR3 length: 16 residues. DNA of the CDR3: TGTGCCAGCAGCTCCGGGTACTGGTCCACCACAGATACGCAGTATTTT. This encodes CASSSGYWSTTDTQYF.

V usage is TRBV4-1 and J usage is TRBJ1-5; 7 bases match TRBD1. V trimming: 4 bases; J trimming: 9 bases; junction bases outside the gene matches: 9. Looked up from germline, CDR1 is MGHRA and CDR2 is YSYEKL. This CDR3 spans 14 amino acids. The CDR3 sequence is CASSPRGLAMPQHF. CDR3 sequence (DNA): TGCGCCAGCAGCCCGAGGGGGCTGGCGATGCCCCAGCATTTT.

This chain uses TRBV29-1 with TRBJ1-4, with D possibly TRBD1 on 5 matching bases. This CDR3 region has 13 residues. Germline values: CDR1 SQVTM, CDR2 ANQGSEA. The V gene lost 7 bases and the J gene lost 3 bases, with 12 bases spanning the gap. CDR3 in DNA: TGCAGCGGTGGACATCCACCTAATGAAAAACTGTTTTTT. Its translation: CSGGHPPNEKLFF.

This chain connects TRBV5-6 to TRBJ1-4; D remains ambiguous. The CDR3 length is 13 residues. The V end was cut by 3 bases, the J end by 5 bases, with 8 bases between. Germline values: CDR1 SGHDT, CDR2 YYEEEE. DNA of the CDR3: TGTGCCAGCAGCTACGGGGTGAATGAAAAACTGTTTTTT. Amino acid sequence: CASSYGVNEKLFF.

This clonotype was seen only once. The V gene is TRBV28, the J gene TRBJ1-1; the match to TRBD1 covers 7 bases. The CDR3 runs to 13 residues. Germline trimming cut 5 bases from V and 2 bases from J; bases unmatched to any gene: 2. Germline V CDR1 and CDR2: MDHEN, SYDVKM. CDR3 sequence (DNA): TGTGCCAGCAGTGGGACAGCTAACACTGAAGCTTTCTTT. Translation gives CASSGTANTEAFF.

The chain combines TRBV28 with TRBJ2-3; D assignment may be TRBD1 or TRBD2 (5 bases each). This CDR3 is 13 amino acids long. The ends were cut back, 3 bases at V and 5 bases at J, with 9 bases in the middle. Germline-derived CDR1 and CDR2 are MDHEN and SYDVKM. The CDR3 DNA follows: TGTGCCAGCAGTTTGTGGGACGGAGATACGCAGTATTTT. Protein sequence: CASSLWDGDTQYF.

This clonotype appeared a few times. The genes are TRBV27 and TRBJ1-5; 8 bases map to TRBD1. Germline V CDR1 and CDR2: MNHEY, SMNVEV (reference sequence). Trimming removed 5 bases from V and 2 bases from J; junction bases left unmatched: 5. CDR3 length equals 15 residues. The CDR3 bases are TGTGCCAGCAGTATGACAGGGGCGGGCAATCAGCCCCAGCATTTT. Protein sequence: CASSMTGAGNQPQHF.

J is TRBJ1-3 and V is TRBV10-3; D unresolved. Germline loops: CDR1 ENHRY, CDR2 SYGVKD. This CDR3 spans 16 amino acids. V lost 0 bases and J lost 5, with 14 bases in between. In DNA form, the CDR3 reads TGTGCCATCAGTGAGTCGACTCGAGGTGGGAGAAACACCATATATTTT. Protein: CAISESTRGGRNTIYF.